The 12 T cell receptor beta chains in this list originate from one sample, sequenced in a study of early T cells in non-severe SARS-CoV-2 infection. From the 5' RACE reads, TCRdb called clonotypes with MiXCR, one entry per CDR3 protein. The sample lists tens of thousands of distinct CDR3 sequences, less than 5.5% occurring once. Sequencing was performed on whole blood, taken at baseline. These receptors were obtained from an adult who was a healthcare worker with PCR-confirmed SARS-CoV-2 infection or an uninfected control (not recorded which).

This clonotype has ten or more counts. The chain joins TRBV6-5 to TRBJ1-5; D unclear. This CDR3 spans 14 amino acids. Germline loops: CDR1 MNHEY, CDR2 SVGAGI. The V end was cut by 8 bases, the J end by 5 bases, with 16 bases between. The CDR3 DNA is TGTGCCAGCGATGGCCGATCAGCGCATCAGCCCCAGCATTTT. Translation gives CASDGRSAHQPQHF.

Many counts were recorded for this clonotype. This chain joins TRBV20-1 and TRBJ2-1; 7 positions match TRBD2. This CDR3 region has 16 residues. Germline V CDR1 and CDR2: DFQATT, SNEGSKA (reference sequence). J lost 1 base, V lost 0 bases, and 6 bases had no gene match. The CDR3 loop is CSARDRLAASYNEQFF. In DNA, the CDR3 is TGCAGTGCTAGAGATCGGCTAGCGGCTTCCTACAATGAGCAGTTCTTC.

This clonotype turned up a few times. V usage is TRBV20-1 and J usage is TRBJ1-3, with TRBD1 as a possible D gene (5 bases). The V end lost 1 base, the J end lost 4 bases, and 11 bases lay between the germline ends. Germline V gene data show CDR1 as DFQATT and CDR2 as SNEGSKA (reference sequence). The CDR3 has 14 amino acids. The CDR3 region is CSARGGITGNTIYF. CDR3 in DNA: TGCAGTGCTAGAGGGGGGATTACCGGAAACACCATATATTTT.

This clonotype appeared many times. This chain links TRBV4-2 with TRBJ1-2; D call uncertain. Germline V gives CDR1 LGHNA, CDR2 YNFKEQ. Trimming cost V 0 bases and J 5 bases, with 13 bases left between them. This CDR3 spans 15 amino acids. CDR3 amino acids: CASSQDLGNVYGYTF. CDR3 nucleotides: TGTGCCAGCAGCCAAGATCTGGGCAACGTGTATGGCTACACCTTC.

The sample holds a few counts of this clonotype. The chain recombines TRBV30 with TRBJ1-1; TRBD1 matches 8 bases. The V gene's germline CDR1 is GTSNPN and CDR2 SVGIG (reference sequence). The junction had 2 bases not matched to a gene; V was cut back by 4 bases and J by 4 bases. This CDR3 comprises 12 residues. The CDR3 nucleotides read TGTGCCTGGAATCAGGGGGCCACTGAAGCTTTCTTT. Encoded protein: CAWNQGATEAFF.

The CDR3 DNA follows: TGTGCCAGCACCCTCGGTTTTCCAAGCTCCTACGAGCAGTACTTC. This encodes CASTLGFPSSYEQYF. The chain recombines TRBV7-2 with TRBJ2-7; D gene uncertain. CDR3 size: 15 residues. Germline V gene data show CDR1 as SGHTA and CDR2 as FQGNSA. Trimming left V 7 bases short and J 0 bases short, with 16 bases between.

This clonotype was counted ten times or more. The rearrangement uses TRBV7-2 and TRBJ2-7, with D possibly being TRBD2 (6 bases). Germline-derived CDR1 and CDR2 are SGHTA and FQGNSA. V was cut by 6 bases and J by 3 bases, with 18 bases left in between. This CDR3 is built from 15 residues. CDR3 residues: CASSRPRDFHYEQYF. The DNA for the CDR3 is TGTGCCAGCAGTCGACCGAGGGACTTCCACTACGAGCAGTACTTC.

This clonotype was seen more than once but under ten times. The chain links TRBV30 to TRBJ2-7; D is uncertain. The CDR3 length is 15 residues. Germline V gene lookup returns CDR1 GTSNPN and CDR2 SVGIG (reference sequence). Trimming shortened V by 1 base and J by 5 bases, and 18 bases separated the two germline ends. The chain's CDR3 is CAWSGHPIRSDEQYF. In DNA form, the CDR3 reads TGTGCCTGGAGTGGCCACCCCATCAGGTCGGACGAGCAGTACTTC.

This clonotype was detected many times. The genes are TRBV10-3 and TRBJ2-1, with 12 bases identical to TRBD2. Looked up from germline, CDR1 is ENHRY and CDR2 is SYGVKD. V lost 5 bases and J lost 7; bases outside the gene matches: 3. The CDR3 extends over 14 amino acids. The CDR3 nucleotides are TGTGCCATCAGTTTTACTAGCGGGAGGAATGAGCAGTTCTTC. Amino acids: CAISFTSGRNEQFF.

This clonotype was observed many times. V and J are TRBV7-2 and TRBJ2-5, with TRBD1 matching over 10 bases. The CDR3 totals 14 residues. V gave up 7 bases and J gave up 5 bases; unmatched junction bases: 7. Per germline, CDR1 SGHTA and CDR2 FQGNSA. The CDR3 DNA follows: TGTGCCAGCAACCGACAGGGGGCAGCGGAGACCCAGTACTTC. Its translation: CASNRQGAAETQYF.

The chain joins TRBV18 to TRBJ2-7; TRBD2 matches 10 bases. The V gene end was trimmed by 6 bases and the J gene end by 9 bases; junction bases not matched to a gene: 5. The CDR3 is made up of 12 amino acids. Germline V CDR1 and CDR2: KGHSH, LQKENI. CDR3 region: CASSPEREGQYF. As DNA, the CDR3 is TGTGCCAGCTCCCCCGAGCGGGAGGGGCAGTACTTC.

This clonotype has only a few counts. This chain joins TRBV5-6 and TRBJ2-2, with 7 nucleotides matching TRBD1. Germline V gene data show CDR1 as SGHDT and CDR2 as YYEEEE. V lost 5 bases, J lost 4 bases, and 8 bases stayed unmatched. This CDR3 has 15 amino acids. The CDR3 coding sequence is TGTGCCAGCAGTAATAACAGGGGACGCACCGGGGAGCTGTTTTTT. Translating gives CASSNNRGRTGELFF.